The source of this T cell receptor (beta chain) is a study of cytomegalovirus exposure and HLA in healthy donors. CDR3 length: 17 amino acids. Germline trimming cut 3 bases from V and 1 base from J; bases unmatched to any gene: 11. Germline values: CDR1 SGDLS, CDR2 YYNGEE. Findings of the study overall: Later, an analysis showed that TCR beta chains associated with HLA were more clonally expanded than others that were equally common.

Donors sampled were nominally healthy, though unrecorded immune exposures were likely. The PCR was carried out with 60 Vbeta primers and 13 Jbeta primers. In the authors' workflow: Some 10 million shared chains were among the approximately 76 million unique TCR beta chains that a later analysis counted. TCRdb's table, derived via immunoSEQ multiplex PCR, lists solely in-frame clones and lacks some. The D gene and trimming were derived from the DNA, and the V and J assignments and clone size from that table. Of 60,000 to 95,000 clones in the sample, about 81% are singletons; the top ten hold around 8.9%. Concerning this clone itself: Its antigen is unidentified.

The rearrangement links TRBV9 to TRBJ2-3; 7 bases agree with TRBD1. This receptor was identified in a woman aged 40 to 50 in good health and CMV-seropositive. The sequenced material came from PBMCs. The CDR3 nucleotides are TGTGCCAGCAGCGGAAGACAGGGAATTTTTGGCACAGATACGCAGTATTTT. This gives the protein CASSGRQGIFGTDTQYF.